The present T cell receptor (beta chain) was sequenced within a study of shared clonotypes between healthy human individuals. Germline lookup yields CDR1 MNHNY and CDR2 SVGAGI (reference sequence). The CDR3 runs 15 residues. V lost 6 bases and J lost 5, with 16 bases in between. Overall study results and limits: The study sampled only blood, and tissue repertoires likely differ.

In the case of this clone: Its antigen is not identified.

Repertoires were generated with immunoSEQ multiplex PCR, while TCRdb's copy carries only in-frame clones and drops some. The table lists more than 2 million clones, 85% to 95% of them singletons. There were no recent acute infections or vaccinations among the donors, who were healthy HIV-negative adults. Sequences were obtained from naive CD4+ T cells sorted from blood. As for subset: CD45RA+ positively selected. The receptor comes from a man between 18 and 29 years old in good health. The chain joins TRBV6-6 to TRBJ2-2; D is possibly TRBD1 or TRBD2 (5 bases each). The CDR3 here is CASRRRDPETGELFF. In nucleotides, the CDR3 is TGTGCCAGCAGGCGTCGGGACCCCGAGACCGGGGAGCTGTTTTTT.